The TCR beta chain described here comes from a study of T-cell memory formation after mild COVID-19. In the study overall: There were largely donor-specific TCR clusters. Study findings and constraints: Contracting CD4+ clones sat mainly in CM and EM; CD8+ in EMRA. Memory sampled before infection contained some responding clones, suggesting cross-reactive memory joined.

5'RACE with constant-segment primers built TCRalpha and TCRbeta cDNA libraries with UMIs. TCRdb fed the 5' RACE reads into MiXCR, producing one record per CDR3 protein. Of 140,000 to 150,000 distinct CDR3 sequences listed, approximately 6% are singletons. The germline V and J ends were trimmed by 8 bases and 0 bases, with 8 bases remaining between them. This CDR3 has 13 amino acids. Many counts were recorded for this clonotype. Its target is unknown. Input material: PBMCs or a T cell subset sorted from them (not recorded which). The clonotype comes from an adult woman who had mild COVID-19 (a few samples of this study predate the infection). Cell type and time point are not known. This chain uses TRBV12-3 or TRBV12-4 with TRBJ2-4; D is perhaps TRBD1 (6 bases). The CDR3 region has the DNA TGTGCCAGCTTGGGGGCAGCCAAAAACATTCAGTACTTC. Encoded protein: CASLGAAKNIQYF.